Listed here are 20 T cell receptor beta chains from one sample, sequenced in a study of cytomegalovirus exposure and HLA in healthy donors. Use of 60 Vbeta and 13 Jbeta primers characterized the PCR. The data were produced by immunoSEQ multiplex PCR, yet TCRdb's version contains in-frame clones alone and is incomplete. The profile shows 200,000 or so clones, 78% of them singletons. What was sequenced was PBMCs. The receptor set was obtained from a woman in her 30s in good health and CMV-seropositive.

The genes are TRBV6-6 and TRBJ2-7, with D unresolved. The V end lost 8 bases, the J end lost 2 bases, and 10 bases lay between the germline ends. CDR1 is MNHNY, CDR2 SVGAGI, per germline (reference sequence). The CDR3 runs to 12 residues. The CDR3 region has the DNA TGTGCCAGCGGTCCCACACCCTACGAGCAGTACTTC. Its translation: CASGPTPYEQYF.

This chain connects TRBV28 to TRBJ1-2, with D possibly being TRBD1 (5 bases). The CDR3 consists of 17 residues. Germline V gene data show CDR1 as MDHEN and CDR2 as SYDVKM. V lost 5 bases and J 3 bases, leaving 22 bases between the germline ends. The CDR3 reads CASSLTHPGGFDYGYTF. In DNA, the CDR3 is TGTGCCAGCAGTCTCACTCATCCGGGGGGGTTCGACTATGGCTACACCTTC.

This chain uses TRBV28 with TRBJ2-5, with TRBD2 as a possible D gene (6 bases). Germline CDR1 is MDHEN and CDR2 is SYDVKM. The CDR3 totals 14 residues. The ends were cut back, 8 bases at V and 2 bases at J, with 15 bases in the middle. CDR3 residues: CASRGASEQETQYF. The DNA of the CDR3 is TGTGCCAGCCGCGGGGCTAGCGAACAAGAGACCCAGTACTTC. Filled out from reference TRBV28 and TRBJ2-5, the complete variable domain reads DVKVTQSSRYLVKRTGEKVFLECVQDMDHENMFWYRQDPGLGLRLIYFSYDVKMKEKGDIPEGYSVSREKKERFSLILESASTNQTSMYLCASRGASEQETQYFGPGTRLLVL.

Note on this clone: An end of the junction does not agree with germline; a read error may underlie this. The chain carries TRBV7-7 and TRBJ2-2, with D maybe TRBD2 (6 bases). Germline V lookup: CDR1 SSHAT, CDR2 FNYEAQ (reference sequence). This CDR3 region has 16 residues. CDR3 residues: CASSSTGAGSTGELFF. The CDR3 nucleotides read TGTGCTAGCAGCTCAACGGGAGCTGGATCCACCGGGGAGCTGTTTTTT.

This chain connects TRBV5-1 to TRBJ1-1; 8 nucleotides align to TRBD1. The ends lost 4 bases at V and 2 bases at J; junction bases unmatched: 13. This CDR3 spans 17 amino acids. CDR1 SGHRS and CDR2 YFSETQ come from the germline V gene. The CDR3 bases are TGCGCCAGCAGCCCTCCAACCCTCACAGGGGGAAACACTGAAGCTTTCTTT. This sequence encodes CASSPPTLTGGNTEAFF.

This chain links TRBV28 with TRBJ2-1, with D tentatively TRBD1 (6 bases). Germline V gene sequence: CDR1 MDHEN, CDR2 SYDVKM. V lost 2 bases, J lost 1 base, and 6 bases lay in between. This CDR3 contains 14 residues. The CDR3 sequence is CASSLRGSYNEQFF. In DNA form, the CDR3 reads TGTGCCAGCAGTTTAAGGGGGTCCTACAATGAGCAGTTCTTC. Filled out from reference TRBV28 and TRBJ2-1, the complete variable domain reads DVKVTQSSRYLVKRTGEKVFLECVQDMDHENMFWYRQDPGLGLRLIYFSYDVKMKEKGDIPEGYSVSREKKERFSLILESASTNQTSMYLCASSLRGSYNEQFFGPGTRLTVL.

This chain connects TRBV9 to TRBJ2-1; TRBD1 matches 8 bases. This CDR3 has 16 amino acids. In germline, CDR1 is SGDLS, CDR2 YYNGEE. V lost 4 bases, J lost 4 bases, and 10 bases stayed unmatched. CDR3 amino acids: CASSPTTGDYYNEQFF. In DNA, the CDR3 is TGTGCCAGCAGCCCCACGACAGGGGATTATTACAATGAGCAGTTCTTC.

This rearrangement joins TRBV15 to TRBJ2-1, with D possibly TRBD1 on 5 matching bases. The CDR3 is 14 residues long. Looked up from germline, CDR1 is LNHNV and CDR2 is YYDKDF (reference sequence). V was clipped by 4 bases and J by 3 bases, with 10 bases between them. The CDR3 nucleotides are TGTGCCACCAGCACAGGGTTCGGCTACAATGAGCAGTTCTTC. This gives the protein CATSTGFGYNEQFF. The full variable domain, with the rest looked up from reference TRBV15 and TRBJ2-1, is DAMVIQNPRYQVTQFGKPVTLSCSQTLNHNVMYWYQQKSSQAPKLLFHYYDKDFNNEADTPDNFQSRRPNTSFCFLDIRSPGLGDTAMYLCATSTGFGYNEQFFGPGTRLTVL.

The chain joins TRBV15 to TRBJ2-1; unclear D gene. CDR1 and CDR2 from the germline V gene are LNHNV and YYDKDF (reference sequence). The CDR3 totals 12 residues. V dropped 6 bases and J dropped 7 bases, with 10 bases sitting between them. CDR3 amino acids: CATRGRRNEQFF. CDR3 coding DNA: TGTGCCACCAGGGGTAGGCGGAATGAGCAGTTCTTC.

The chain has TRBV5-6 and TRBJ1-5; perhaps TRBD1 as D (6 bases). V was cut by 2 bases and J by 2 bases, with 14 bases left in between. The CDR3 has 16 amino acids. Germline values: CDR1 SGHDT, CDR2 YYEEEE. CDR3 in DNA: TGTGCCAGCAGCTTCGGGCAGGGGCTTGGCAATCAGCCCCAGCATTTT. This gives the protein CASSFGQGLGNQPQHF.

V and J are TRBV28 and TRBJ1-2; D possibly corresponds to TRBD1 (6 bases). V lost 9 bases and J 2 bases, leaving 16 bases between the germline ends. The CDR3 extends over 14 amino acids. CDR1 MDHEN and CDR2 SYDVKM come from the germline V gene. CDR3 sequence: CASRPSGTNYGYTF. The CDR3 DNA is TGTGCCAGTAGGCCGTCCGGGACAAACTATGGCTACACCTTC.

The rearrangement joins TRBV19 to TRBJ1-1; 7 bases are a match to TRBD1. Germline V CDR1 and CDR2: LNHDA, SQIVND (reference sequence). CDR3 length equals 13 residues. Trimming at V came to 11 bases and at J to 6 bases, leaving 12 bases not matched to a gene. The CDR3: CAVTRGVLSEAFF. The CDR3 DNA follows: TGTGCCGTAACCAGGGGGGTGTTATCTGAAGCTTTCTTT.

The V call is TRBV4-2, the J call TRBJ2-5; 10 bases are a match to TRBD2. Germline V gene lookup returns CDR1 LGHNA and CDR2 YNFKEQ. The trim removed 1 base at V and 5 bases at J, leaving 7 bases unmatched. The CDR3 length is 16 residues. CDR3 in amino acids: CASSQGSGGAGETQYF. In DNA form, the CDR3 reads TGTGCCAGCAGCCAAGGAAGCGGGGGGGCCGGTGAGACCCAGTACTTC.

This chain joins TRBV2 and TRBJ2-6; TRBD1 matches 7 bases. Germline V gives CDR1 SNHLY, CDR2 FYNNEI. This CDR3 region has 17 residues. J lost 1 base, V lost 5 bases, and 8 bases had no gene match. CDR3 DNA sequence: TGTGCCAGCAGTCGGGACAGCGTCATTTCTGGGGCCAACGTCCTGACTTTC. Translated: CASSRDSVISGANVLTF.

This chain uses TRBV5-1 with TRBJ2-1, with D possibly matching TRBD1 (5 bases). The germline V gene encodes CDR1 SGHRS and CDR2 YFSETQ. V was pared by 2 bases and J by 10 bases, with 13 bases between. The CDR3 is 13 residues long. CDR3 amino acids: CASSFEPRTEQFF. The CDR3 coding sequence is TGCGCCAGCAGCTTCGAGCCCAGGACAGAGCAGTTCTTC.

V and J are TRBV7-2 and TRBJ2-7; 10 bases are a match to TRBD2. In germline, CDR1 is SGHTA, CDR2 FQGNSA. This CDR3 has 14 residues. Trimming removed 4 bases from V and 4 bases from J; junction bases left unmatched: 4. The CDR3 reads CASSSGLAPYEQYF. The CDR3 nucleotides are TGTGCCAGCAGCTCGGGACTAGCGCCGTACGAGCAGTACTTC.

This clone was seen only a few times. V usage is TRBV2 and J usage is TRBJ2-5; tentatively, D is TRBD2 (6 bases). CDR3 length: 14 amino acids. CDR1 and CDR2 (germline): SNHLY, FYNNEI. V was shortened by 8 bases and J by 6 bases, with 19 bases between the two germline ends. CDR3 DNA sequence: TGTGCCAGCCGAGGGGCTAGCGTTCGTAAGACCCAGTACTTC. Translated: CASRGASVRKTQYF.

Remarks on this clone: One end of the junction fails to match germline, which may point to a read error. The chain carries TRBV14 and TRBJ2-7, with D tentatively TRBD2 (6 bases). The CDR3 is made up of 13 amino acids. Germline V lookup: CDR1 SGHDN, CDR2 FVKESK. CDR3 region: CASNRAGFYERYF. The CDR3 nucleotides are TGTGCCAGCAATCGGGCGGGGTTCTACGAGCGGTACTTC.

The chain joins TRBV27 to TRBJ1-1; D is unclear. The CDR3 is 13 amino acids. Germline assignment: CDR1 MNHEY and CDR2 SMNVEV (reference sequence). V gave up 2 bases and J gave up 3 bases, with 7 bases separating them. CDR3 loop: CASSLGRDTEAFF. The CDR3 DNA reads TGTGCCAGCAGTTTAGGGAGGGACACTGAAGCTTTCTTT.

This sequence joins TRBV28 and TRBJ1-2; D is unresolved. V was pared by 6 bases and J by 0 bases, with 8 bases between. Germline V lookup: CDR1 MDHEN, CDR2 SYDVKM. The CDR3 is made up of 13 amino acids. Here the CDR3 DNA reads TGTGCCAGCAGGGGCAGAACTAACTATGGCTACACCTTC. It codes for CASRGRTNYGYTF.